This TCR beta chain was captured in a study of molecular identifiers for immune sequencing clone quantification. Study findings and constraints: Under 1% of molecules in naive cells, but over 99% of effector molecules, belonged to clones above 20 RNA copies.

This clonotype was counted at least ten times. Its antigen is still unknown. The bulk TCR libraries were made with methods described before and with listed TCR primers. TCRdb ran MiXCR on the PCR reads and lists one entry per CDR3 protein. The sample yields about 54,000 distinct CDR3 sequences, about 25% seen once. Trimming took off 0 bases at V and 11 bases at J, with 16 bases between the two ends. The CDR3 sequence is 14 residues long. From germline, CDR1 is MNHEY and CDR2 SVGAGI. This sequence was found in a human donor in good health. Some libraries in this study had Jurkat cell RNA spiked in. V and J are TRBV6-5 and TRBJ1-1, with D possibly TRBD1 on 6 matching bases. Sequenced: naive CD8+ T cells from blood, with Jurkat cell RNA spiked in. Subset reported: FACS-sorted CD8+CD4-CCR7+CD45RA+ naive T cells. CDR3 in amino acids: CASSYSTTGVYAFF. CDR3 nucleotides: TGTGCCAGCAGTTACTCGACGACAGGAGTGTATGCTTTCTTT.